This T cell receptor (beta chain) is drawn from a study of OX40 agonist ivuxolimab in advanced cancers. Findings and caveats of the study: Undetermined was the antigen specificity of the expanded peripheral T cells.

Trimming stripped 0 bases from V and 1 base from J, with 5 bases between. CDR1 is SNHLY, CDR2 FYNNEI, per germline. This CDR3 comprises 14 residues. About this clone itself: The antigen remains unidentified.

The repertoire was sequenced with immunoSEQ multiplex PCR; TCRdb's copy has only in-frame clones and lacks some. This table holds 65,000 or so clones, about four fifths found once. Material: CD4+ or CD8+ T cells sorted from blood, obtained in a trial of the OX40 agonist ivuxolimab. This rearrangement joins TRBV2 to TRBJ2-3; the D is unclear. This receptor was obtained from an adult with an advanced solid tumor such as melanoma, head and neck, liver or kidney cancer. CDR3 nucleotide sequence: TGTGCCAGCAGTGAAGCACCAGGCACAGATACGCAGTATTTT. It yields the protein CASSEAPGTDTQYF.